These T cell receptor beta chains were read from a single sample in a study of T cell clusters in autoimmune cytopenias. Using the multiplex PCR reads, TCRdb records one entry per CDR3 protein without DNA. This repertoire includes around 6,100 distinct CDR3 sequences. Input material: peripheral blood. The receptor set was obtained from a human donor with an autoimmune cytopenia or autoimmune hepatitis (not recorded which). The CDR3 runs from the conserved cysteine through the conserved F or W. Each record gives: CDR3 protein, J gene, clone size, V gene. The size entry is marked missing in some rows and otherwise reads once, few, many or a size class.

CASSTLRAPANYGYTF,TRBJ1-2,NA,TRBV11-2
CASISGTANTGELFF,TRBJ2-2,NA,TRBV5-1
CASSPPGGANTGELFF,TRBJ2-2,NA,TRBV7-9
CASSQVGRYPYYEQYF,TRBJ2-7,NA,TRBV4-3
CSGRGTTNTGELFF,TRBJ2-2,large,TRBV29-1
CASSLERTKAGELFF,TRBJ2-2,medium-sized,TRBV6-1
CASSLLGRGYEQYF,TRBJ2-7,medium-sized,TRBV27
CASRGQLVTEAFF,TRBJ1-1,NA,TRBV2
CASSVDSGELFF,TRBJ2-2,medium-sized,TRBV7-9
CASSLNGHHYEQYF,TRBJ2-7,large,TRBV27
CASSLALDGRSALHF,TRBJ1-6,medium-sized,TRBV5-6
CSVEGLVAVPLSYNEQFF,TRBJ2-1,medium-sized,TRBV29-1
CSARQGNEKLFF,TRBJ1-4,NA,TRBV20-1
CASSSSGLAKNIQYF,TRBJ2-4,NA,TRBV5-1
CASSLMGVADTQYF,TRBJ2-3,NA,TRBV5-1
CASTAQSRLAGYLYEQYF,TRBJ2-7,medium-sized,TRBV6-2/TRBV6-3
CASIHSPDTGATNEKLFF,TRBJ1-4,NA,TRBV6-4
CATSGARGGGGLSNTGELFF,TRBJ2-2,NA,TRBV15
CATSDSTGTGVGGYTF,TRBJ1-2,medium-sized,TRBV24-1
CASSQDRDRQFF,TRBJ2-1,NA,TRBV11-2
CASSERGGTDTQYF,TRBJ2-3,NA,TRBV6-4
CASSDRGRNVAKEKLFF,TRBJ1-4,NA,TRBV5-1
CASSLFKGWNSPLHF,TRBJ1-6,NA,TRBV28
CASSPPGSKNEQFF,TRBJ2-1,NA,TRBV7-9
CAISGPTSGGGGTDTQYF,TRBJ2-3,medium-sized,TRBV10-3
CASSLGPGPPSATQYF,TRBJ2-5,NA,TRBV5-1
CAWRGLPGQGRGTEAFF,TRBJ1-1,NA,TRBV30
CASSLNLGSGDRHNEQFF,TRBJ2-1,NA,TRBV7-9
CASSSGTGMAQYF,TRBJ2-5,NA,TRBV7-9
CASSMSPDQRFSYGYEQYF,TRBJ2-7,medium-sized,TRBV19
CASSWDRNSYEQYF,TRBJ2-7,NA,TRBV2
CSARDYDRGHNEQFF,TRBJ2-1,NA,TRBV20-1
CASKSSGNTIYF,TRBJ1-3,NA,TRBV25-1
CASSPPDRAYEQYF,TRBJ2-7,NA,TRBV6-6
CASSQDHDFPNYGYTF,TRBJ1-2,NA,TRBV14
CASSQELNIAGGTTYEQYF,TRBJ2-7,NA,TRBV4-2
CASSWTGTGDGQPQHF,TRBJ1-5,NA,TRBV7-9
CASSLSGSSGNTIYF,TRBJ1-3,NA,TRBV5-4
CASSQEGEGRNGELFF,TRBJ2-2,NA,TRBV4-2
CASSPTGTGLTEAFF,TRBJ1-1,NA,TRBV14